The 19 T cell receptor beta chains below were found in one sample sequenced in a study of blood T cell repertoires in COVID-19. The protocol was immunoSEQ multiplex PCR, while the TCRdb copy is restricted to in-frame clones and leaves out a portion. The repertoire holds roughly 370,000 clones, with 87% as singletons. Source material: PBMCs or T cells enriched from blood (not recorded which). These receptors originate from a woman aged 50 to 60 who had recovered from COVID-19.

This rearrangement joins TRBV5-1 to TRBJ2-2; a possible D gene is TRBD1 (5 bases). The V gene lost 3 bases and the J gene lost 0 bases, with 12 bases spanning the gap. Germline V CDR1 and CDR2: SGHRS, YFSETQ. This CDR3 is built from 16 residues. The CDR3 sequence: CASSYPTAANTGELFF. The CDR3 nucleotides are TGCGCCAGCAGCTACCCGACAGCCGCGAACACCGGGGAGCTGTTTTTT.

The chain links TRBV27 to TRBJ1-6, with 9 positions matching TRBD1. Germline V CDR1 and CDR2: MNHEY, SMNVEV (reference sequence). The V segment lost 2 bases and the J segment 4 bases; nucleotides outside the gene matches: 9. The CDR3 is 18 amino acids. The CDR3 DNA follows: TGTGCCAGCAGTTTACCCCCGGGACAGGGATCTTATAATTCACCCCTCCACTTT. Amino acid sequence: CASSLPPGQGSYNSPLHF.

This sequence joins TRBV5-1 and TRBJ1-6, with 8 bases lining up with TRBD1. Unmatched junction bases numbered 14, after V lost 3 bases and J lost 0 bases. The CDR3 is 20 residues long. The germline V gene encodes CDR1 SGHRS and CDR2 YFSETQ. CDR3 amino acids: CASSWGQANYISSYNSPLHF. The CDR3 nucleotides read TGCGCCAGCAGCTGGGGACAGGCCAACTACATCAGCTCCTATAATTCACCCCTCCACTTT.

This sequence joins TRBV3-1 (or the pseudogene TRBV3-2) and TRBJ1-6, with D perhaps matching TRBD1 (5 bases). From germline, CDR1 is LGHDT and CDR2 YNNKEL (reference sequence). The CDR3 runs 16 residues. Trimming stripped 4 bases from V and 5 bases from J, with 15 bases between. CDR3 bases: TGTGCCAGCAGCCGGGGCCGAGGTGAAGATAATTCACCCCTCCACTTT. Encoded protein: CASSRGRGEDNSPLHF.

The CDR3 nucleotides are TGTGCCAGCAGCCAAGCACAGGGCAATTCACCCCTCCACTTT. Its protein is CASSQAQGNSPLHF. V gene TRBV3-1 (or the pseudogene TRBV3-2) combines with J gene TRBJ1-6; weak D call: TRBD1 (6 bases). The germline CDR1 and CDR2 sequences are LGHDT and YNNKEL (reference sequence). V lost 1 base and J lost 7, with 8 bases in between. This CDR3 is built from 14 residues.

The chain recombines TRBV6-1 with TRBJ1-5, with D perhaps matching TRBD1 (6 bases). This CDR3 has 15 amino acids. Trimming removed 0 bases from V and 6 bases from J, with 12 bases in between. Looked up from germline, CDR1 is MNHNS and CDR2 is SASEGT. CDR3 amino acids: CASSEAGGQLQPQHF. CDR3 DNA: TGTGCCAGCAGTGAAGCGGGGGGGCAGCTTCAGCCCCAGCATTTT.

The chain joins TRBV5-8 to TRBJ2-7; 9 nucleotides align to TRBD1. Trimming took 6 bases from V and 5 from J; bases not matched to a gene: 9. From germline, CDR1 is SGHTS and CDR2 YDEGEE. This CDR3 comprises 14 residues. The CDR3 nucleotides are TGTGCCAGCACTTCCGGACAGGGGCACAACGAGCAGTACTTC. Its translation: CASTSGQGHNEQYF.

This chain connects TRBV7-2 to TRBJ1-5; a weak D match, TRBD1 (5 bases). CDR1 and CDR2 from the germline V gene are SGHTA and FQGNSA. The CDR3 has 15 residues. V shed 3 bases and J shed 3 bases, with 12 bases lying between them. CDR3 nucleotide sequence: TGTGCCAGCAGCTTCGCGGGGGGGTACAATCAGCCCCAGCATTTT. This encodes CASSFAGGYNQPQHF.

This clone has only one observation. The J gene is TRBJ2-5, the V gene TRBV4-1; D perhaps matches TRBD2 (5 bases). The CDR3 sequence is 15 residues long. Germline values: CDR1 MGHRA, CDR2 YSYEKL. Trimming removed 0 bases from V and 4 bases from J, with 12 bases in between. The CDR3 DNA follows: TGCGCCAGCAGCCAAGAGGGGAGTCGGGGAGAGACCCAGTACTTC. Translated: CASSQEGSRGETQYF.

The CDR3: CATSRSGRGSSYNEQFF. CDR3 coding DNA: TGTGCCACCAGCAGATCGGGGCGGGGGAGCTCCTACAATGAGCAGTTCTTC. The rearrangement links TRBV15 to TRBJ2-1; 7 bases are shared with TRBD2. The CDR3 contains 17 residues. The germline CDR1 and CDR2 sequences are LNHNV and YYDKDF (reference sequence). V trimming: 2 bases; J trimming: 0 bases; junction bases outside the gene matches: 7.

The chain uses TRBV5-1 and TRBJ1-1; a weak D match, TRBD1 (6 bases). The length of the CDR3 is 15 residues. Germline V gene lookup returns CDR1 SGHRS and CDR2 YFSETQ. V was shortened by 4 bases and J by 1 base, with 14 bases between the two germline ends. The CDR3 loop is CASSISGTPNTEAFF. Here the CDR3 DNA reads TGCGCCAGCAGCATTTCCGGGACACCGAACACTGAAGCTTTCTTT.

The chain employs TRBV5-6 and TRBJ2-3; perhaps TRBD2 as D (7 bases). V was pared by 4 bases and J by 3 bases, with 21 bases between. Germline V CDR1 and CDR2: SGHDT, YYEEEE. This CDR3 comprises 17 residues. The CDR3 sequence is CASSPRGAPSVTDTQYF. The CDR3 DNA reads as TGTGCCAGCAGCCCCCGGGGGGCCCCCTCGGTGACAGATACGCAGTATTTT.

The V and J genes are TRBV9 and TRBJ2-5; a possible D gene is TRBD1 (5 bases). The length of the CDR3 is 14 residues. Germline loops: CDR1 SGDLS, CDR2 YYNGEE. Trimming left V 0 bases short and J 3 bases short, with 9 bases between. CDR3: CASSVVGAKETQYF. For the CDR3, the DNA is TGTGCCAGCAGCGTAGTTGGGGCCAAAGAGACCCAGTACTTC.

This chain joins TRBV7-9 and TRBJ1-1; tentatively, D is TRBD1 (5 bases). This CDR3 spans 14 amino acids. Trimming shortened V by 5 bases and J by 0 bases, and 10 bases separated the two germline ends. Germline V gene sequence: CDR1 SEHNR, CDR2 FQNEAQ (reference sequence). This chain's CDR3 is CASSPGIMNTEAFF. The DNA for the CDR3 is TGTGCCAGCAGCCCAGGGATCATGAACACTGAAGCTTTCTTT.

The chain links TRBV7-9 to TRBJ1-1, with a weak D call TRBD1 (6 bases). In germline, CDR1 is SEHNR, CDR2 FQNEAQ (reference sequence). With 4 bases removed from V and 0 bases from J, the gap between germline ends came to 9 bases. The CDR3 consists of 14 residues. DNA of the CDR3: TGTGCCAGCAGCTCGGGACAACTGAACACTGAAGCTTTCTTT. This encodes CASSSGQLNTEAFF.

Regarding this clone: Different DNA sequences within this sample yield the same CDR3. The V gene is TRBV6-5, the J gene TRBJ1-6; TRBD1 is a possible D gene (6 bases). The germline V gene encodes CDR1 MNHEY and CDR2 SVGAGI. The CDR3 has 14 amino acids. Trimming removed 5 bases at V and 9 bases at J, with 14 bases between. CDR3 protein: CASSPGGLSSPLHF. In nucleotides, the CDR3 is TGTGCCAGCAGTCCCGGGGGGCTGAGTTCACCCCTCCACTTT.

The gene calls are TRBV6-6 and TRBJ2-7, with TRBD2 identical over 15 bases. From germline, CDR1 is MNHNY and CDR2 SVGAGI (reference sequence). The CDR3 sequence is 13 residues long. The ends lost 6 bases at V and 6 bases at J; junction bases unmatched: 0. The chain's CDR3 is CASRGLAGGEQYF. CDR3 sequence (DNA): TGTGCCAGCAGGGGACTAGCGGGAGGCGAGCAGTACTTC.

As DNA, the CDR3 is TGCGCCAGCAGCCAAGATGGGGGGGGGAAAGAGACCCAGTACTTC. The encoded protein is CASSQDGGGKETQYF. The chain carries TRBV4-1 and TRBJ2-5, with 7 bases matching TRBD2. With V trimmed by 0 bases and J by 3 bases, 4 bases remained unmatched. The CDR3 loop spans 15 amino acids. Germline CDR1 MGHRA, CDR2 YSYEKL.

In regard to this clone: This same CDR3 is encoded by further DNA sequences in the sample. The chain is built from TRBV27 and TRBJ1-2; D remains ambiguous. Trimming removed 3 bases from V and 2 bases from J, with 7 bases in between. The CDR3 covers 13 residues. Germline loops: CDR1 MNHEY, CDR2 SMNVEV (reference sequence). The chain's CDR3 is CASSFGGNYGYTF. The CDR3 bases are TGTGCCAGCAGTTTCGGAGGGAACTATGGCTACACCTTC.